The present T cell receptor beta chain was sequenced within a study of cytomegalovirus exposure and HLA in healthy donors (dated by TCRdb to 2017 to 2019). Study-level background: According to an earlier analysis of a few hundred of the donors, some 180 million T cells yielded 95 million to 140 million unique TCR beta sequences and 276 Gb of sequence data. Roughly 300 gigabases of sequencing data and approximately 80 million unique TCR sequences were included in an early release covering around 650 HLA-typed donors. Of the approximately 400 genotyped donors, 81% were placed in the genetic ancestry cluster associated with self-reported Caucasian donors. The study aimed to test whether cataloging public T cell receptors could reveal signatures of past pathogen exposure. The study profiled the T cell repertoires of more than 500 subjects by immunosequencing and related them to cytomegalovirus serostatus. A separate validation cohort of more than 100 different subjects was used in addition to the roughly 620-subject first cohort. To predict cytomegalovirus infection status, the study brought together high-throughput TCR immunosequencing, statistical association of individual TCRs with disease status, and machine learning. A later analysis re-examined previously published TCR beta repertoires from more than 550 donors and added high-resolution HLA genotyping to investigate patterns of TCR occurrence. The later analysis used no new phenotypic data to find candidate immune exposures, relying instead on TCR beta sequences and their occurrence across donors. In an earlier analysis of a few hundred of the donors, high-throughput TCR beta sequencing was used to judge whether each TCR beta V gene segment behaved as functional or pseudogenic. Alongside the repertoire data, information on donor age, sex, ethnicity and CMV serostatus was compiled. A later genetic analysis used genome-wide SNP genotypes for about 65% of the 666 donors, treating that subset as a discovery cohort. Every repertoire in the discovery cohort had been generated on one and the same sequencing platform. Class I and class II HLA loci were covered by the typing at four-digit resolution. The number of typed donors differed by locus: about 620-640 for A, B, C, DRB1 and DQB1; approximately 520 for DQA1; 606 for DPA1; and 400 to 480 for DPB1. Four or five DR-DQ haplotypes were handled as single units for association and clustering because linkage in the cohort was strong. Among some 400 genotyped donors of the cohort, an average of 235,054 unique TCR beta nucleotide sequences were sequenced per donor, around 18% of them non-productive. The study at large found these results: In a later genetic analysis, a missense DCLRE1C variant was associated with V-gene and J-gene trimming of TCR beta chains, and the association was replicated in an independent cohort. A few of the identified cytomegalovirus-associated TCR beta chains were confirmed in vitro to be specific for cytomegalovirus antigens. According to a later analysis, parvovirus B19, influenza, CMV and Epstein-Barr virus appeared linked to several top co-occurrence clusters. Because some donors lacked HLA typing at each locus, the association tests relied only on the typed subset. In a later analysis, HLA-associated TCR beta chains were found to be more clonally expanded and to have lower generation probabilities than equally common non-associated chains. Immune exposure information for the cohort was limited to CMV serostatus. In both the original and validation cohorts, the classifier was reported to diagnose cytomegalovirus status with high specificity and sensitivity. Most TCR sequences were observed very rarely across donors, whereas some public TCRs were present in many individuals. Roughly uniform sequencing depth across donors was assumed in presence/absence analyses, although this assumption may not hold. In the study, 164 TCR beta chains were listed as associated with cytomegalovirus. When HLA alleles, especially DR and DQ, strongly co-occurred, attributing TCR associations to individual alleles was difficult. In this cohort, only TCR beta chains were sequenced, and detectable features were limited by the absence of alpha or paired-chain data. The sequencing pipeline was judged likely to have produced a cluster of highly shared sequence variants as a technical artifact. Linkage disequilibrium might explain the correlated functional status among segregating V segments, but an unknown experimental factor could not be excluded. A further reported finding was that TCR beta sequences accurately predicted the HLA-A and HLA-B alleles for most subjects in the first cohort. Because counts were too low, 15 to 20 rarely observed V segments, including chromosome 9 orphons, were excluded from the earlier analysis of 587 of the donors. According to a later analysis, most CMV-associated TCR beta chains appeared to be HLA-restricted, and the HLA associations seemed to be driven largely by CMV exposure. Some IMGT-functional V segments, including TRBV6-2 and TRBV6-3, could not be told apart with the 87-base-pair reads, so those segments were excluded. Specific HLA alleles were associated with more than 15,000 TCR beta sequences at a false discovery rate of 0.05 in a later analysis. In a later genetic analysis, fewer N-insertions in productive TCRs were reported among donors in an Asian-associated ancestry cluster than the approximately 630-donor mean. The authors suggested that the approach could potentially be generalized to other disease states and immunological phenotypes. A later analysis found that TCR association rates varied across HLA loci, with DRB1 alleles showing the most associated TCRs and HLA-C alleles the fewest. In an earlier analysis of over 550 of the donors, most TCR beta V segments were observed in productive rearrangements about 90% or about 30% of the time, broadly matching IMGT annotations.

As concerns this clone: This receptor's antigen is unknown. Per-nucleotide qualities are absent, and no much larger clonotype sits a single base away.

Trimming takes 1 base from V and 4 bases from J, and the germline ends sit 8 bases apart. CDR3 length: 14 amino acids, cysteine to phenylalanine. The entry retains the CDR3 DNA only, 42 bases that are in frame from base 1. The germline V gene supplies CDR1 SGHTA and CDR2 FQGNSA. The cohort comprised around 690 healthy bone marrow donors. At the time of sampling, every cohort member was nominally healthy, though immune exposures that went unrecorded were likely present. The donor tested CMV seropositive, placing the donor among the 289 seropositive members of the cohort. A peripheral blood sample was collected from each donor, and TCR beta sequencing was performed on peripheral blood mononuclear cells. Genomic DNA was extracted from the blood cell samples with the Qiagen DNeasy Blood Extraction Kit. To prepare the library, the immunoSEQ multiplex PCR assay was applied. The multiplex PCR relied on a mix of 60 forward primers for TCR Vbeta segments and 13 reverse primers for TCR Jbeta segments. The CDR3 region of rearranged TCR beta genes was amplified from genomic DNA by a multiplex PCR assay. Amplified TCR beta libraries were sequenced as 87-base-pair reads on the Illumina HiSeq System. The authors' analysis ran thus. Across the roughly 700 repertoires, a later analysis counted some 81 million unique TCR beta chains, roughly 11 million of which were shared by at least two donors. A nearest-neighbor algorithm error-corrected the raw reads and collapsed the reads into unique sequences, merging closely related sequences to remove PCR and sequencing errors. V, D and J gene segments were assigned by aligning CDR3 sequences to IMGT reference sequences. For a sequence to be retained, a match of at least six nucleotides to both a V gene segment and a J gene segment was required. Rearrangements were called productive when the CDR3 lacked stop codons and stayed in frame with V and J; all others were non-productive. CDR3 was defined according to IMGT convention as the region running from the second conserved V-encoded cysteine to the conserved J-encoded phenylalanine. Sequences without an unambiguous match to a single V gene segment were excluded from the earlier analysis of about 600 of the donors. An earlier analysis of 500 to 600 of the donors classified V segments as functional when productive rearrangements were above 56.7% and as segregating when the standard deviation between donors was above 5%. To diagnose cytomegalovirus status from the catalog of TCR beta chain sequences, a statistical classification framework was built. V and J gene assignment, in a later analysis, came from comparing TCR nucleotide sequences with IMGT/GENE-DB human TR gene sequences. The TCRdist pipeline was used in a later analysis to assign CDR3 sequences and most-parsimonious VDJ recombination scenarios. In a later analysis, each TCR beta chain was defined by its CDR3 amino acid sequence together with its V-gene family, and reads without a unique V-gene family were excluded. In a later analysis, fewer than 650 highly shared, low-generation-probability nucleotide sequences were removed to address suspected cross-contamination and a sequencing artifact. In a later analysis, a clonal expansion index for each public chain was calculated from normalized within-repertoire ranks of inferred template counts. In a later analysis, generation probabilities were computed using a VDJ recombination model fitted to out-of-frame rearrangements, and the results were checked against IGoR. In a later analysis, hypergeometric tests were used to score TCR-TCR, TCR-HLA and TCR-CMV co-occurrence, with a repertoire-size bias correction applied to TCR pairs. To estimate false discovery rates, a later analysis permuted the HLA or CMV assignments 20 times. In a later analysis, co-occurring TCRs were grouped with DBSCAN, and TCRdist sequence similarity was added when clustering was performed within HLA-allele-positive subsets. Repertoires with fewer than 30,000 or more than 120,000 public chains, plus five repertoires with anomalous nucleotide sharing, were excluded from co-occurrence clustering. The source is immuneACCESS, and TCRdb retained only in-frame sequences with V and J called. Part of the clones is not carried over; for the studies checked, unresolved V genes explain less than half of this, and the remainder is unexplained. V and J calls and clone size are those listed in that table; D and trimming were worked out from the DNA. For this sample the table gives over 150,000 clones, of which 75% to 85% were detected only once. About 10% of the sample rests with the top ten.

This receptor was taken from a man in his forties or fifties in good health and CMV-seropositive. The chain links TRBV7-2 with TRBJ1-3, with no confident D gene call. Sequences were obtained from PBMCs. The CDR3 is CASSLGSGGNTIYF. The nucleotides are TGTGCCAGCAGCTTAGGGTCCGGGGGAAACACCATATATTTT. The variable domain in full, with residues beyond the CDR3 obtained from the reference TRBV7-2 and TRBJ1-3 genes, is GAGVSQSPSNKVTEKGKDVELRCDPISGHTALYWYRQSLGQGLEFLIYFQGNSAPDKSGLPSDRFSAERTGGSVSTLTIQRTQQEDSAVYLCASSLGSGGNTIYFGEGSWLTVV.